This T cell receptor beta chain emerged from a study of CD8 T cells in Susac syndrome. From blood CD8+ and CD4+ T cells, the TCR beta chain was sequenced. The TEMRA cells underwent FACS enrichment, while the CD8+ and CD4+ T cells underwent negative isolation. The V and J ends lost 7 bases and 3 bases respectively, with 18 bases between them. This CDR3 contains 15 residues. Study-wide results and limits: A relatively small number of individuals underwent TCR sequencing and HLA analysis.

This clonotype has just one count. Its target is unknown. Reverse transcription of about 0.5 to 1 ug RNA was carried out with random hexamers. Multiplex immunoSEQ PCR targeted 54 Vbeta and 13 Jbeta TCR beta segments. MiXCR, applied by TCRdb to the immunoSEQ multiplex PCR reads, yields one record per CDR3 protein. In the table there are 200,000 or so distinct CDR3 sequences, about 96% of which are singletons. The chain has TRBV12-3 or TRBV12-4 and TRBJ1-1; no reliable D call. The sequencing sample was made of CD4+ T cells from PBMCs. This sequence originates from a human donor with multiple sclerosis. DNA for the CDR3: TGTGCCAGCAACGTGTTTTTACCACGGGACACTGAAGCTTTCTTT. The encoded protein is CASNVFLPRDTEAFF.